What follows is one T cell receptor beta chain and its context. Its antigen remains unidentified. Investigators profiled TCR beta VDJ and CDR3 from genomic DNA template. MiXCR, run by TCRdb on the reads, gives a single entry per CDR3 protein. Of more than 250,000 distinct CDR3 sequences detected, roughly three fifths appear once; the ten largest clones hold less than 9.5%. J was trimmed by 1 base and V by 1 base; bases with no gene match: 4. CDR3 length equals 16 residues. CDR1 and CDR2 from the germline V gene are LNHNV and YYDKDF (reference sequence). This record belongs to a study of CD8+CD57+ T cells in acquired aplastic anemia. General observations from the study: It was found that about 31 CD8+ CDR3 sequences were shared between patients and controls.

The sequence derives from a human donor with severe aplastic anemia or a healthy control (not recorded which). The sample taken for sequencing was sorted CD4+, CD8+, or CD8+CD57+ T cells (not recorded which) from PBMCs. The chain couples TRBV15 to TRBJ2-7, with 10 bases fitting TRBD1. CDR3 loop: CATSRGGTGVSYEQYF. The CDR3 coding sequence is TGTGCCACCAGCAGAGGTGGGACAGGGGTTTCCTACGAGCAGTACTTC.